The 22 T cell receptor beta chains reported below all come from one sample, sequenced in a study of memory CD4+ T cells and cytomegalovirus serostatus. The data were produced by immunoSEQ multiplex PCR, yet TCRdb's version contains in-frame clones alone and is incomplete. The sample carries 55,000 to 65,000 clones, about 81% recorded once. Single viable CD3+CD4+CD8-CD45RO+ cells were sorted as the memory CD4+ T cells. Material: memory CD4+ T cells from blood. These receptor sequences come from an adult in good health and CMV-seronegative.

The chain is built from TRBV27 and TRBJ2-3, with TRBD2 matching over 8 bases. Germline V gives CDR1 MNHEY, CDR2 SMNVEV (reference sequence). The CDR3 spans 18 residues. J gave up 0 bases and V 2 bases, and 10 bases lay outside the gene matches. The CDR3 DNA reads TGTGCCAGCAGTTTAATCTCCCCGGCTAGCGGGAGCACAGATACGCAGTATTTT. This sequence encodes CASSLISPASGSTDTQYF.

The J gene is TRBJ2-7, the V gene TRBV2, with 9 positions matching TRBD1. V lost 6 bases to trimming and J lost 4 bases; unmatched junction nucleotides: 10. CDR1 and CDR2 from the germline V gene are SNHLY and FYNNEI. This CDR3 has 15 amino acids. The CDR3 protein is CASSLVSDRGYEQYF. The CDR3 DNA is TGTGCCAGCAGCCTAGTCTCGGACAGGGGATACGAGCAGTACTTC.

The chain joins TRBV25-1 to TRBJ1-3, with 7 bases lining up with TRBD1. V gave up 3 bases and J gave up 8 bases; unmatched junction bases: 13. Per germline, CDR1 MGHDK and CDR2 SYGVNS. The CDR3 covers 16 residues. CDR3 in DNA: TGTGCCAGCAGTGATGATTTCCGGGACAGTCTTGACACCATATATTTT. Its translation is CASSDDFRDSLDTIYF.

The chain is built from TRBV19 and TRBJ2-3, with no clear D. Trimming shortened V by 3 bases and J by 2 bases, and 15 bases separated the two germline ends. The CDR3 runs to 16 residues. Germline CDR1 reads LNHDA; CDR2 reads SQIVND (reference sequence). The CDR3 region has the DNA TGTGCCAGTAGTATCAACCCGGGCCTGCTCACAGATACGCAGTATTTT. Protein sequence: CASSINPGLLTDTQYF.

This clone was recorded only once. The chain has TRBV7-6 and TRBJ2-1; the D is unclear. The V gene lost 5 bases and the J gene lost 0 bases, with 14 bases spanning the gap. Looked up from germline, CDR1 is SGHVS and CDR2 is FNYEAQ. This CDR3 spans 16 amino acids. The CDR3 is CASSLAGSLSYNEQFF. The DNA for the CDR3 is TGTGCCAGCAGCCTCGCCGGTAGCCTCTCCTACAATGAGCAGTTCTTC.

The table lists this clone with a few counts. The chain couples TRBV11-3 to TRBJ1-3; no definite D call. Trimming removed 2 bases at V and 0 bases at J, with 14 bases between. The CDR3 extends over 17 amino acids. Germline-derived CDR1 and CDR2 are SGHNT and YENEEA. For the CDR3, the DNA is TGTGCCAGCAGCTTATTAGGGAGACACAACTCTGGAAACACCATATATTTT. Translated: CASSLLGRHNSGNTIYF.

The rearrangement joins TRBV28 to TRBJ2-2; D unclear. The CDR3 extends over 12 amino acids. Germline assignment: CDR1 MDHEN and CDR2 SYDVKM. Trimming took off 6 bases at V and 4 bases at J, with 6 bases between the two ends. The CDR3 loop reads CASRRSTGELFF. CDR3 sequence (DNA): TGTGCCAGCAGGCGGAGCACCGGGGAGCTGTTTTTT.

The V call is TRBV5-1, the J call TRBJ1-4, with D tentatively TRBD1 (5 bases). The CDR3 has 17 amino acids. The V and J ends lost 2 bases and 8 bases respectively, with 22 bases between them. CDR1 is SGHRS, CDR2 YFSETQ, per germline. The CDR3 bases are TGCGCCAGCAGCTTCGTGCCCAGGGCAGATTTCGGCGAAAAACTGTTTTTT. Protein product: CASSFVPRADFGEKLFF.

Comments on this clone: The same CDR3 also results from other DNA sequences found in this sample. J is TRBJ2-7 and V is TRBV30; D is ambiguous. The CDR3 has 11 residues. Germline values: CDR1 GTSNPN, CDR2 SVGIG (reference sequence). The germline V and J ends were trimmed by 0 bases and 2 bases, with 2 bases remaining between them. The CDR3 DNA follows: TGTGCCTGGAGTGTAGCCTACGAGCAGTACTTC. It codes for CAWSVAYEQYF.

The genes are TRBV7-3 and TRBJ1-1, with a possible D match to TRBD1 (6 bases). Between the trimmed V and J ends, which lost 6 bases and 1 base, there was a span of 9 bases. The CDR3 is 13 amino acids. Germline assignment: CDR1 SGHTA and CDR2 FQGTGA. As DNA, the CDR3 is TGTGCCAGCAGGGAAGGGGGGAACACTGAAGCTTTCTTT. This encodes CASREGGNTEAFF.

The V call is TRBV19, the J call TRBJ2-3, with TRBD2 matching 7 bases. The germline CDR1 and CDR2 sequences are LNHDA and SQIVND (reference sequence). J was trimmed by 3 bases and V by 3 bases; bases with no gene match: 9. The CDR3 consists of 16 residues. In DNA form, the CDR3 reads TGTGCCAGTAGTATTACGCCTAGCGGAATAACAGATACGCAGTATTTT. Encoded protein: CASSITPSGITDTQYF.

J is TRBJ1-5 and V is TRBV15; no reliable D call. The CDR3 spans 18 residues. Trimming stripped 4 bases from V and 2 bases from J, with 21 bases between. CDR1 and CDR2 from the germline V gene are LNHNV and YYDKDF (reference sequence). Written as DNA, the CDR3 is TGTGCCACCAGCACCAGGAGGGTAGTGAATGATGGCAATCAGCCCCAGCATTTT. It encodes CATSTRRVVNDGNQPQHF.

V is TRBV7-8 and J is TRBJ1-4; no clear D. V was cut by 2 bases and J by 7 bases, with 8 bases left in between. The CDR3 is 13 residues long. Germline V CDR1 and CDR2: SGHVS, FQNEAQ. In nucleotides, the CDR3 is TGTGCCAGCAGCTTAAGCAGCATTGAAAAACTGTTTTTT. It yields the protein CASSLSSIEKLFF.

The rearrangement uses TRBV10-2 and TRBJ2-7, with 10 bases that match TRBD2. This CDR3 spans 15 amino acids. Germline assignment: CDR1 WSHSY and CDR2 SAAADI. Losses at the gene ends were 6 bases for V and 4 bases for J; bases not matched to a gene: 9. CDR3 sequence (DNA): TGCGCCAGCAGCCAACCACCTAGCGGGAGTTACGAGCAGTACTTC. The encoded protein is CASSQPPSGSYEQYF.

This clone has just a few counts. The rearrangement uses TRBV7-6 and TRBJ1-3; 8 bases map to TRBD1. This CDR3 region has 15 residues. After removal of 3 bases from V and 4 bases from J, the junction contained 5 bases not matched to a gene. Per the germline V gene, CDR1 is SGHVS and CDR2 is FNYEAQ. This CDR3 is CASSFGQGKGNTIYF. The CDR3 DNA reads TGTGCCAGCAGCTTCGGACAGGGAAAGGGAAACACCATATATTTT.

This chain links TRBV5-1 with TRBJ2-7; TRBD2 agrees at 11 bases. Losses at the gene ends were 0 bases for V and 3 bases for J; bases not matched to a gene: 5. The CDR3 totals 16 residues. Germline V gives CDR1 SGHRS, CDR2 YFSETQ. As DNA, the CDR3 is TGCGCCAGCAGCTTGGCCGTGACTAGCGGGAACTACGAGCAGTACTTC. Translating gives CASSLAVTSGNYEQYF.

The J gene is TRBJ1-3, the V gene TRBV18; 7 nucleotides agree with TRBD1. After removal of 3 bases from V and 0 bases from J, the junction contained 5 bases not matched to a gene. Germline CDR1 reads KGHSH; CDR2 reads LQKENI. The CDR3 totals 16 residues. CDR3 in amino acids: CASSPNRGDSGNTIYF. The CDR3 DNA is TGTGCCAGCTCACCGAACAGGGGCGACTCTGGAAACACCATATATTTT.

The chain has TRBV28 and TRBJ1-2; TRBD1 might be the D (5 bases). Germline-derived CDR1 and CDR2 are MDHEN and SYDVKM. CDR3 length equals 14 residues. V shed 5 bases and J shed 8 bases, with 18 bases lying between them. The CDR3 coding sequence is TGTGCCAGCAGTCTCAACTCCAGGGTTTCCGGCTACACCTTC. Translating it yields CASSLNSRVSGYTF.

The V call is TRBV4-2, the J call TRBJ1-2; 7 bases map to TRBD1. There are 16 residues in the CDR3. Germline V gene lookup returns CDR1 LGHNA and CDR2 YNFKEQ. The V gene end was trimmed by 0 bases and the J gene end by 2 bases; junction bases not matched to a gene: 6. The CDR3 loop reads CASSQDRGRSNYGYTF. The CDR3, as DNA: TGTGCCAGCAGCCAAGATAGGGGGCGATCAAACTATGGCTACACCTTC.

The chain employs TRBV19 and TRBJ2-1, with D perhaps matching TRBD1 (6 bases). Germline-derived CDR1 and CDR2 are LNHDA and SQIVND (reference sequence). The CDR3 is 14 amino acids. The V gene lost 5 bases and the J gene lost 5 bases, with 13 bases spanning the gap. CDR3 protein: CASSRVRGHNEQFF. DNA for the CDR3: TGTGCCAGTAGTCGGGTCAGGGGCCACAATGAGCAGTTCTTC.

CDR3 in amino acids: CAWSFGTTSYEQYF. The CDR3 DNA follows: TGTGCCTGGAGTTTTGGGACTACCTCCTACGAGCAGTACTTC. This chain connects TRBV30 to TRBJ2-7; TRBD2 aligns across 7 bases. The CDR3 loop spans 14 amino acids. Germline assignment: CDR1 GTSNPN and CDR2 SVGIG (reference sequence). With V trimmed by 2 bases and J by 0 bases, 4 bases remained unmatched. Looking up the rest from reference TRBV30 and TRBJ2-7 gives the full variable domain: SQTIHQWPATLVQPVGSPLSLECTVEGTSNPNLYWYRQAAGRGLQLLFYSVGIGQISSEVPQNLSASRPQDRQFILSSKKLLLSDSGFYLCAWSFGTTSYEQYFGPGTRLTVT.

The CDR3 loop is CAWSFQGQGSEEQYF. The CDR3 bases are TGTGCCTGGAGTTTTCAGGGACAGGGATCTGAAGAGCAGTACTTC. The V gene is TRBV30, the J gene TRBJ2-7; 9 nucleotides align to TRBD1. V shed 2 bases, J shed 7 bases, and the junction held 12 bases outside the gene matches. The CDR3 sequence is 15 residues long. In germline, CDR1 is GTSNPN, CDR2 SVGIG (reference sequence).